The rows below give T cell receptor beta chains drawn from one sample of a study of T cells in Graves' hyperthyroidism and ophthalmopathy. TCRdb re-derived calls from the multiplex PCR reads in MiXCR, one entry per CDR3 protein. The repertoire holds 450,000 to 650,000 distinct CDR3 sequences, 17% seen once, with roughly 18% in the top ten. The sequencing input was blood. Receptor source: a woman under 30 with Graves' ophthalmopathy. Each CDR3 is given with its conserved first and last residue. The order of the fields is V gene, D gene, J gene, clone size, CDR3 protein, CDR3 DNA. The D gene is left open where the match is weak. The size of a clone is reported for some rows only, either as once, few or many, or as a class for expanded clones.

>TRBV6-2/TRBV6-3|-|TRBJ2-4|many
CASRDGTPSNIQYF
TGTGCCAGCAGGGACGGGACTCCCTCCAACATTCAGTACTTC
>TRBV30|TRBD1|TRBJ2-5|many
CAWSATGGQETQYF
TGTGCCTGGAGCGCTACAGGGGGCCAAGAGACCCAGTACTTC
>TRBV20-1|-|TRBJ2-3|many
CSARATFGVPTSTDTQYF
TGCAGTGCTAGAGCTACGTTCGGAGTACCGACTAGCACAGATACGCAGTATTTT
>TRBV3-1|TRBD1|TRBJ1-6|many
CASSQAMTGPNSPLHF
TGTGCCAGCAGCCAAGCCATGACAGGGCCGAATTCACCCCTCCACTTT
>TRBV5-6|-|TRBJ1-1|many
CASSLAGRINTEAFF
TGTGCCAGCAGCTTGGCAGGACGGATTAACACTGAAGCTTTCTTT
>TRBV28|-|TRBJ1-6|-
CASRFLGNSYNSPLHF
TGTGCCAGCAGATTCTTGGGGAACTCCTATAATTCACCCCTCCACTTT
>TRBV7-9|TRBD2|TRBJ2-1|many
CASSPTAGGNNEQFF
TGTGCCAGCAGCCCTACGGCGGGGGGCAACAATGAGCAGTTCTTC
>TRBV28|TRBD1|TRBJ2-1|-
CVSTQDRDNEQFF
TGTGTCAGCACCCAGGACAGGGACAATGAGCAGTTCTTC
>TRBV29-1|-|TRBJ2-3|-
CSVKHMAQYF
TGCAGCGTGAAACATATGGCGCAGTATTTT
>TRBV12-3/TRBV12-4|-|TRBJ1-2|-
CASSLSRADGYTF
TGTGCCAGCAGTTTGTCCAGGGCGGATGGCTACACCTTC
>TRBV20-1|-|TRBJ2-1|-
CSATTGTSYNEQFF
TGCAGTGCAACAACAGGTACCTCCTACAATGAGCAGTTCTTC
>TRBV20-1|TRBD2|TRBJ2-1|-
CSARTPGLAYNEQFF
TGCAGTGCGAGGACACCGGGACTAGCCTACAATGAGCAGTTCTTC
>TRBV3-1|-|TRBJ1-5|-
CASSQDPRGRNQPQHF
TGTGCCAGCAGCCAGGACCCCCGGGGGCGCAATCAGCCCCAGCATTTT
>TRBV7-3|TRBD1|TRBJ2-3|many
CASSPRPGTGPSTDTQYF
TGTGCCAGCAGCCCCCGGCCCGGGACAGGCCCTAGCACAGATACGCAGTATTTT
>TRBV24-1|-|TRBJ1-6|-
CATSGAWDKRLYSPLHF
TGTGCCACCAGTGGTGCCTGGGACAAGCGGCTCTATTCACCCCTCCACTTT
>TRBV5-6|-|TRBJ1-1|-
CASSSGLQGTEAFF
TGTGCCAGCAGCTCGGGTCTTCAGGGCACTGAAGCTTTCTTT
>TRBV5-6|-|TRBJ1-3|-
CASSFGTESLGRFSGNTIYF
TGTGCCAGCAGCTTCGGGACGGAAAGCCTCGGGAGGTTCTCTGGAAACACCATATATTTT
>TRBV19|-|TRBJ1-2|few
CASSPGQLGYTF
TGTGCCAGTTCGCCGGGACAACTTGGCTACACCTTC
>TRBV10-3|TRBD1|TRBJ2-7|few
CAIRDRPYEQYF
TGTGCCATCAGGGACAGGCCCTACGAGCAGTACTTC
>TRBV2|-|TRBJ1-1|-
CASSAGRANTEAFF
TGTGCCAGCAGTGCTGGCAGAGCGAACACTGAAGCTTTCTTT
>TRBV5-8|TRBD1|TRBJ2-1|many
CASSHRDRGHNEQFF
TGTGCCAGCAGCCACCGGGACAGGGGGCACAATGAGCAGTTCTTC
>TRBV9|TRBD1|TRBJ1-1|many
CASSGLQGAEGTEAFF
TGTGCCAGCAGCGGACTACAGGGGGCTGAGGGCACTGAAGCTTTCTTT